This T cell receptor beta chain was recovered during a study of memory CD8 T cells in hepatitis C reinfection. Across the whole study: Samples before reinfection came 55 to 20 weeks prior to detection.

This sample's time point: pre-reinfection, 55 to 20 weeks before reinfection detection. No in vitro expansion preceded TCR sequencing of the sorted cells. Here immunoSEQ multiplex PCR was the method, and the copy in TCRdb shows in-frame clones only, minus some. The sample lists more than 45,000 clones, about 90% occurring once. The germline gives CDR1 SGHAT, CDR2 FQNNGV. The trim removed 5 bases at V and 4 bases at J, leaving 4 bases unmatched. The CDR3 extends over 13 amino acids. Sequencing was done on a sample of naive CD8+ T cells sorted from blood. This TCR was recovered from a man between 18 and 35 years old with hepatitis C virus infection. The chain is built from TRBV11-2 and TRBJ2-5; 7 nucleotides line up with TRBD1. Written as DNA, the CDR3 is TGTGCCAGCAGCCCGCAGGGGGTAGAGACCCAGTACTTC. It encodes CASSPQGVETQYF.